The source of this TCR beta chain is a study of regulatory T cells in long-lasting Graves disease. The CDR3 runs 15 residues. V was cut by 1 base and J by 5 bases, with 15 bases left in between. Germline CDR1 reads SGDLS; CDR2 reads YYNGEE. Findings of the study overall: Persistent disease exhibited a predilection for TRBV28, TRBJ1-2 and TRBJ2-5.

As to this clonotype: Its target is unknown.

iRepertoire HTBI primers and Arm-PCR of CDR3 regions built TCR beta libraries. One entry per CDR3 protein, called by TCRdb with MiXCR from the multiplex PCR reads. The sample gives fewer than 550,000 distinct CDR3 sequences, around a fifth of which show up once; roughly 7% is in the top ten. This sample's time point: persistent/refractory GD, antithyroid drugs over 5 years with positive TRAb. Preparation of the TCR library used RNA extracted from PBMCs. V is TRBV9 and J is TRBJ1-1; D unresolved. The sample in question was peripheral blood mononuclear cells (PBMCs), obtained when the disease was refractory, from a patient treated with antithyroid drugs. The receptor was isolated from a female donor with Graves disease. The DNA for the CDR3 is TGTGCCAGCAGCGTACGTGCGGAGGGTGGGACTGAAGCTTTCTTT. Protein: CASSVRAEGGTEAFF.